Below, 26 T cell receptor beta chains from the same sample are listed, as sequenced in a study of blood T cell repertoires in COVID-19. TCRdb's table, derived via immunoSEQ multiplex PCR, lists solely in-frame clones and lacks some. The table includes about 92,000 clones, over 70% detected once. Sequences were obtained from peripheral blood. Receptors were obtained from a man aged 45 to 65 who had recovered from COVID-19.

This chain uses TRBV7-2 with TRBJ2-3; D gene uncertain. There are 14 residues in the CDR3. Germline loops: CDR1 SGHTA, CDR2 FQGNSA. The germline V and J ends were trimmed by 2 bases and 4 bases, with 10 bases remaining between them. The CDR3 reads CASSLLVAADTQYF. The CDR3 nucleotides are TGTGCCAGCAGCTTACTAGTGGCAGCAGATACGCAGTATTTT.

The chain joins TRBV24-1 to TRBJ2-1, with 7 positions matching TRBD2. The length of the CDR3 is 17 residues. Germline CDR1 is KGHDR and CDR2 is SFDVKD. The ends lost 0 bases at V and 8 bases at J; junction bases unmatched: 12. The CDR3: CATSDLPVAGGGYEQFF. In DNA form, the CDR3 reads TGTGCCACCAGTGATTTGCCAGTAGCGGGTGGTGGGTATGAGCAGTTCTTC.

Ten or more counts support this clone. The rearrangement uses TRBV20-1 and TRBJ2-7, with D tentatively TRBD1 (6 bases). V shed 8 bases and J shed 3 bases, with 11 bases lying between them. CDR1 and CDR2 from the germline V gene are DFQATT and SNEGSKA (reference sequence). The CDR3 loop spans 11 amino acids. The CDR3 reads CSWDNDYEQYF. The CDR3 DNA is TGCAGTTGGGACAACGACTACGAGCAGTACTTC.

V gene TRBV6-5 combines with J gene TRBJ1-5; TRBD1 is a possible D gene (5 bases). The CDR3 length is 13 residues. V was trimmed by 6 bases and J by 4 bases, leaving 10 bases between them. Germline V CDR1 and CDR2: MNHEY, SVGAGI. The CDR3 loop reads CASRLTENQPQHF. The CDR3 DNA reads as TGTGCCAGCAGGCTGACAGAAAATCAGCCCCAGCATTTT.

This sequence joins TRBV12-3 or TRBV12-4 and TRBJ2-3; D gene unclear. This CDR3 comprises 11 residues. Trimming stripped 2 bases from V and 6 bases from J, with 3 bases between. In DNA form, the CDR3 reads TGTGCCAGCAGTTTATCGGATACGCAGTATTTT. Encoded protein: CASSLSDTQYF.

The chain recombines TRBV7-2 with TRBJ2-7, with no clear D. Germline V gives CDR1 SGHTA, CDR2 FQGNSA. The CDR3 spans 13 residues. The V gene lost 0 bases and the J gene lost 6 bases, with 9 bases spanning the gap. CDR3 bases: TGTGCCAGCAGCTTAGCCCCGTTTCTCGAGCAGTACTTC. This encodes CASSLAPFLEQYF.

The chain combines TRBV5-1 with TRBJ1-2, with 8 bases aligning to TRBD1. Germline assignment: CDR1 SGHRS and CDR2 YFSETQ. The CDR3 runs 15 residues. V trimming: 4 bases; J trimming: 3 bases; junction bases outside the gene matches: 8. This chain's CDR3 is CASSQGQGAYYGYTF. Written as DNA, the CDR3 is TGCGCCAGCAGCCAAGGACAGGGTGCCTACTATGGCTACACCTTC.

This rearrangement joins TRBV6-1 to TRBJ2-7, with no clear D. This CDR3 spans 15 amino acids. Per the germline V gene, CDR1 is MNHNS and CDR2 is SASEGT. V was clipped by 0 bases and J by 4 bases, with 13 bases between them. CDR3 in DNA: TGTGCCAGCAGTGAAGCACGAACAGCTGGTTACGAGCAGTACTTC. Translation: CASSEARTAGYEQYF.

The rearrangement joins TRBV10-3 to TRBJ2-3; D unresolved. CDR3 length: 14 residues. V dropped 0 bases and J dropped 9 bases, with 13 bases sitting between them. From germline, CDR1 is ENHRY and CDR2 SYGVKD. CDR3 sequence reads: CAISESGETSTQYF. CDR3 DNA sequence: TGTGCCATCAGTGAGTCGGGCGAAACCTCGACGCAGTATTTT.

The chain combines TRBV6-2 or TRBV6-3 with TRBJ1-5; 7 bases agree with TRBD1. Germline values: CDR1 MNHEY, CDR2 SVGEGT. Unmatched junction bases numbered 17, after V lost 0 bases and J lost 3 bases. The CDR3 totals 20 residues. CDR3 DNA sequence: TGTGCCAGCAGTTACTCGATGCGGGACAGCGGGGGGTCGGTCAATCAGCCCCAGCATTTT. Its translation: CASSYSMRDSGGSVNQPQHF.

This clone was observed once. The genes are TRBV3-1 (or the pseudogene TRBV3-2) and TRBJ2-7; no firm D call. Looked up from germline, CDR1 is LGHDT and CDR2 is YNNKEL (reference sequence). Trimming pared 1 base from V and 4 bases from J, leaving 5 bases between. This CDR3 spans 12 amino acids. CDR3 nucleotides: TGTGCCAGCAGCCAAGCGAGATACGAGCAGTACTTC. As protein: CASSQARYEQYF.

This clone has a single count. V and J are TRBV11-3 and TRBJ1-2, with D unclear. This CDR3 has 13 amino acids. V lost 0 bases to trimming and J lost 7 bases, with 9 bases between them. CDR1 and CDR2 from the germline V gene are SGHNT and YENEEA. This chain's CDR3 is CASSLDNERGYTF. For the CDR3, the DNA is TGTGCCAGCAGCTTAGATAACGAGCGTGGCTACACCTTC. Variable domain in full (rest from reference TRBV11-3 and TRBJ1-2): EAGVVQSPRYKIIEKKQPVAFWCNPISGHNTLYWYLQNLGQGPELLIRYENEEAVDDSQLPKDRFSAERLKGVDSTLKIQPAELGDSAVYLCASSLDNERGYTFGSGTRLTVV.

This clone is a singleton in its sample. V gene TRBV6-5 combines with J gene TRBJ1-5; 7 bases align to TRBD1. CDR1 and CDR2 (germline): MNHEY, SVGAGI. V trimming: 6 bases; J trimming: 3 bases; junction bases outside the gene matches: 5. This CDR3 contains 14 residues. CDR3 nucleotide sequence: TGTGCCAGCAGGACACAGGGGACCAATCAGCCCCAGCATTTT. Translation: CASRTQGTNQPQHF.

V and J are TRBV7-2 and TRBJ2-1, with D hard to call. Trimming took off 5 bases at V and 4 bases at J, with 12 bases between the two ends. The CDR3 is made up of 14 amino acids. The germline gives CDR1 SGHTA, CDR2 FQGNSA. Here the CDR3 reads CASSPTVLYNEQFF. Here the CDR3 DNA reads TGTGCCAGCAGCCCCACGGTCCTATACAATGAGCAGTTCTTC.

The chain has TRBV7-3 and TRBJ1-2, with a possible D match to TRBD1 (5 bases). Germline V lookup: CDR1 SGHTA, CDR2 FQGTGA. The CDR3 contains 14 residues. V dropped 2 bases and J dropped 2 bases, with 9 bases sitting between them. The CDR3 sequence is CASSLGAGNYGYTF. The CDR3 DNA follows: TGTGCCAGCAGCTTAGGGGCCGGAAACTATGGCTACACCTTC.

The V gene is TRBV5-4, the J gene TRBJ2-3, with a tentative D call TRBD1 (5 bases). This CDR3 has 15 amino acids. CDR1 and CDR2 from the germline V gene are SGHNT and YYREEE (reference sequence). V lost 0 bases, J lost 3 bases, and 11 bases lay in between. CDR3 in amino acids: CASSLDQGRTDTQYF. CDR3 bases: TGTGCCAGCAGCTTGGATCAGGGAAGGACAGATACGCAGTATTTT.

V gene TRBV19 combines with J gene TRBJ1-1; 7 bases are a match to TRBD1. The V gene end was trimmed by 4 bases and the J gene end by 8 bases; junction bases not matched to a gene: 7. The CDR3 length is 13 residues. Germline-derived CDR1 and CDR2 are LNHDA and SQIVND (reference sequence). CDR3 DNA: TGTGCCAGTAGTACCCGGGACAGCCGAGAAGCTTTCTTT. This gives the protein CASSTRDSREAFF.

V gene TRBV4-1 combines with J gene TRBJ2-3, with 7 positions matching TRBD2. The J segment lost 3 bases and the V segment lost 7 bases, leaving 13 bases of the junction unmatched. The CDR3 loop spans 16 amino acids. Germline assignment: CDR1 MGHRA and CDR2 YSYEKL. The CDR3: CASKAEVGGITDTQYF. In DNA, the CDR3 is TGCGCCAGCAAGGCTGAAGTGGGAGGGATTACAGATACGCAGTATTTT.

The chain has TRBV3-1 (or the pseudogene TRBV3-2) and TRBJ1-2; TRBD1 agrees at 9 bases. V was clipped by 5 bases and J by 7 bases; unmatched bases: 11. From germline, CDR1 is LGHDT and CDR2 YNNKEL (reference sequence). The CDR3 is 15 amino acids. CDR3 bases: TGTGCCAGCAGCTCTTTCGAACAGGGGGCAAGTGGCTACACCTTC. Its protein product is CASSSFEQGASGYTF.

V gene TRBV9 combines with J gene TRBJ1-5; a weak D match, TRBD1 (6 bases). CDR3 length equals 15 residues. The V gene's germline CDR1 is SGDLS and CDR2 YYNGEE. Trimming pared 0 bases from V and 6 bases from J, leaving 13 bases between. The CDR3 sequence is CASSVDGQGSQPQHF. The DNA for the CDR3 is TGTGCCAGCAGCGTAGACGGCCAGGGGAGTCAGCCCCAGCATTTT. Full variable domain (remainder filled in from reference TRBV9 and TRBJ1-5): DSGVTQTPKHLITATGQRVTLRCSPRSGDLSVYWYQQSLDQGLQFLIQYYNGEERAKGNILERFSAQQFPDLHSELNLSSLELGDSALYFCASSVDGQGSQPQHFGDGTRLSIL.

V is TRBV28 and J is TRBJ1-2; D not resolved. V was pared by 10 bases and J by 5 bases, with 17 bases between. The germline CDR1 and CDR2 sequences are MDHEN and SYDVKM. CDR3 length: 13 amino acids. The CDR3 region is CATTPGIQYGYTF. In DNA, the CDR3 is TGTGCCACTACCCCGGGAATTCAATATGGCTACACCTTC.

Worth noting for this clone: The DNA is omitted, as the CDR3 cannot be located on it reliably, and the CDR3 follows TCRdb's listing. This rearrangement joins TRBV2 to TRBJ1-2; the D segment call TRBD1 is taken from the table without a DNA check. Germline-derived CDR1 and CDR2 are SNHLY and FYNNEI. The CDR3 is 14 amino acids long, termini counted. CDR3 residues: CASRVGQGTGGGTF.

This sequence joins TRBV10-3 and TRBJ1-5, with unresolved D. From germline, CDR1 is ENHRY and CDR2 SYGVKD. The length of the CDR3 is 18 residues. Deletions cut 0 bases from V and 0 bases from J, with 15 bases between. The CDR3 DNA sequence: TGTGCCATCAGTGAGTCGAAGGTGGCCGACTATAGCAATCAGCCCCAGCATTTT. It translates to CAISESKVADYSNQPQHF.

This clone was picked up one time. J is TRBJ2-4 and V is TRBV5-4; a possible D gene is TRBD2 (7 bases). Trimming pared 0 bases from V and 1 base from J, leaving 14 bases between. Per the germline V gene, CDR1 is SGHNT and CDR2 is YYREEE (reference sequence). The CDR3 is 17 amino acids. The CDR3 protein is CASSLAGGLGAKNIQYF. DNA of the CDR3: TGTGCCAGCAGCTTGGCCGGGGGGCTCGGGGCCAAAAACATTCAGTACTTC.

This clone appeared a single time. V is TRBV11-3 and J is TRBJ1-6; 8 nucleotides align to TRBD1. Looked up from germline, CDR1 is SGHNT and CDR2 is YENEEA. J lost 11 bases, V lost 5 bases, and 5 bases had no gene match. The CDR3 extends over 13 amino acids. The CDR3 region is CASSPGTGTPLHF. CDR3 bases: TGTGCCAGCAGCCCCGGGACAGGAACACCCCTCCACTTT.

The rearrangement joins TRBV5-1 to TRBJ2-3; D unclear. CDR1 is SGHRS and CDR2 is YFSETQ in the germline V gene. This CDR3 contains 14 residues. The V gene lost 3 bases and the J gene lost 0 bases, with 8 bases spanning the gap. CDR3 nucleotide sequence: TGCGCCAGCAGCTACCTGAGCAGCACAGATACGCAGTATTTT. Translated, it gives CASSYLSSTDTQYF.